These 17 T cell receptor beta chains originate from one sample sequenced in a study of cytomegalovirus exposure and HLA in healthy donors. Researchers ran the PCR with 60 Vbeta and 13 Jbeta primers. Data came from immunoSEQ multiplex PCR; TCRdb stores just in-frame clones and leaves some out. The table records 70,000 to 95,000 clones, 60% to 80% of them present only once. Source material: PBMCs. The receptors stem from a man between 35 and 55 years old in good health and CMV-seronegative.

This chain connects TRBV28 to TRBJ2-7; D not resolved. Germline V gene sequence: CDR1 MDHEN, CDR2 SYDVKM. The CDR3 extends over 11 amino acids. Deletions cut 1 base from V and 6 bases from J, with 4 bases between. DNA of the CDR3: TGTGCCAGCAGTTTATCGGGCGAGCAGTACTTC. This codes for CASSLSGEQYF. Combining the CDR3 with reference TRBV28 and TRBJ2-7 gives the whole variable domain DVKVTQSSRYLVKRTGEKVFLECVQDMDHENMFWYRQDPGLGLRLIYFSYDVKMKEKGDIPEGYSVSREKKERFSLILESASTNQTSMYLCASSLSGEQYFGPGTRLTVT.

CDR3 sequence: CASSLAGQAYEQYF. The DNA of the CDR3 is TGTGCCAGCAGCTTAGCGGGGCAGGCCTACGAGCAGTACTTC. The rearrangement uses TRBV7-9 and TRBJ2-7, with a tentative D call TRBD1 (5 bases). The CDR3 is 14 amino acids. The ends were cut back, 0 bases at V and 2 bases at J, with 8 bases in the middle. The V gene's germline CDR1 is SEHNR and CDR2 FQNEAQ (reference sequence).

The CDR3 reads CASSYSYSADTEAFF. In DNA form, the CDR3 reads TGTGCCAGCAGTTACTCTTATAGTGCGGACACTGAAGCTTTCTTT. The genes are TRBV6-5 and TRBJ1-1, with D unresolved. Trimming took off 0 bases at V and 3 bases at J, with 11 bases between the two ends. The CDR3 is 15 residues long. Germline CDR1 and CDR2: MNHEY and SVGAGI.

This clone showed up just a few times. This sequence joins TRBV29-1 and TRBJ2-5; D is undetermined. V gave up 0 bases and J gave up 4 bases, with 3 bases separating them. The CDR3 is 11 residues long. The V gene's germline CDR1 is SQVTM and CDR2 ANQGSEA. The DNA of the CDR3 is TGCAGCGTTGAAGATCTAGAGACCCAGTACTTC. It yields the protein CSVEDLETQYF.

The chain joins TRBV6-6 to TRBJ1-2; TRBD1 agrees at 8 bases. The germline V gene encodes CDR1 MNHNY and CDR2 SVGAGI (reference sequence). This CDR3 is built from 16 residues. Trimming at V came to 6 bases and at J to 3 bases, leaving 12 bases not matched to a gene. The CDR3 nucleotides read TGTGCCAGCAGCCGAACCGCGACAGGGGTTGACTATGGCTACACCTTC. Translating it yields CASSRTATGVDYGYTF.

The chain couples TRBV7-9 to TRBJ1-1; 10 bases are shared with TRBD1. With 4 bases clipped from V and 5 bases from J, the junction kept 4 bases outside the gene matches. This CDR3 spans 14 amino acids. Germline CDR1 SEHNR, CDR2 FQNEAQ (reference sequence). The CDR3 sequence: CASSWGTGETEAFF. The CDR3 DNA follows: TGTGCCAGCAGCTGGGGGACAGGGGAAACTGAAGCTTTCTTT. Using reference TRBV7-9 and TRBJ1-1 for the parts outside the CDR3, the full variable domain is DTGVSQNPRHKITKRGQNVTFRCDPISEHNRLYWYRQTLGQGPEFLTYFQNEAQLEKSRLLSDRFSAERPKGSFSTLEIQRTEQGDSAMYLCASSWGTGETEAFFGQGTRLTVV.

The chain carries TRBV6-6 and TRBJ2-7; the D gene is possibly TRBD1 (8 bases). Germline loops: CDR1 MNHNY, CDR2 SVGAGI (reference sequence). The CDR3 is 16 amino acids. V was shortened by 1 base and J by 3 bases, with 16 bases between the two germline ends. CDR3 loop: CASSYFPTGDYYEQYF. The CDR3, as DNA: TGTGCCAGCAGTTACTTCCCGACAGGGGACTACTACGAGCAGTACTTC.

The genes are TRBV2 and TRBJ1-4; no clear D gene. The CDR3 covers 13 residues. Trimming removed 7 bases at V and 3 bases at J, with 9 bases between. Germline V lookup: CDR1 SNHLY, CDR2 FYNNEI. CDR3 coding DNA: TGTGCCAGCAAGCCTGTGGCTAATGAAAAACTGTTTTTT. It encodes CASKPVANEKLFF.

This sequence joins TRBV4-1 and TRBJ2-3; a weak D match, TRBD1 (5 bases). Trimming stripped 0 bases from V and 8 bases from J, with 12 bases between. Germline V gene lookup returns CDR1 MGHRA and CDR2 YSYEKL. The CDR3 loop spans 14 amino acids. The CDR3 loop reads CASSQDTGQVTQYF. For the CDR3, the DNA is TGCGCCAGCAGCCAAGACACAGGTCAGGTTACGCAGTATTTT.

This chain joins TRBV14 and TRBJ2-7; tentatively, D is TRBD2 (6 bases). This CDR3 is built from 15 residues. Trimming cost V 0 bases and J 9 bases, with 18 bases left between them. Germline lookup yields CDR1 SGHDN and CDR2 FVKESK. CDR3 loop: CASSQDDLLFGGQYF. As DNA, the CDR3 is TGTGCCAGCAGCCAAGATGATCTCCTCTTCGGGGGGCAGTACTTC.

CDR3 residues: CASLGTSINEQFF. The CDR3, as DNA: TGTGCCAGCCTCGGGACTAGCATCAATGAGCAGTTCTTC. The J gene is TRBJ2-1, the V gene TRBV25-1; the match to TRBD2 covers 9 bases. CDR1 MGHDK and CDR2 SYGVNS come from the germline V gene. The trim removed 8 bases at V and 6 bases at J, leaving 5 bases unmatched. The CDR3 extends over 13 amino acids.

The chain links TRBV14 to TRBJ1-2; tentatively, D is TRBD1 (5 bases). The CDR3 runs 16 residues. V lost 3 bases and J 0 bases, leaving 14 bases between the germline ends. Germline values: CDR1 SGHDN, CDR2 FVKESK. This CDR3 reads CASSHFGTGANYGYTF. The DNA of the CDR3 is TGTGCCAGCAGCCACTTTGGGACGGGAGCTAACTATGGCTACACCTTC.

This chain joins TRBV11-3 and TRBJ2-7; TRBD1 aligns across 7 bases. V lost 4 bases and J lost 0; bases outside the gene matches: 6. The CDR3 contains 15 residues. The germline CDR1 and CDR2 sequences are SGHNT and YENEEA. CDR3 in amino acids: CASSWRQGNSYEQYF. In DNA form, the CDR3 reads TGTGCCAGCAGCTGGAGACAGGGCAACTCCTACGAGCAGTACTTC.

CDR3 protein: CASSQEMTGRNGYTF. As DNA, the CDR3 is TGTGCCAGCAGCCAAGAAATGACAGGCCGGAATGGCTACACCTTC. This chain uses TRBV4-2 with TRBJ1-2; D is possibly TRBD1 (6 bases). V was clipped by 0 bases and J by 6 bases, with 14 bases between them. CDR3 length: 15 residues. CDR1 is LGHNA and CDR2 is YNFKEQ in the germline V gene.

This clone turned up a few times. The CDR3 loop is CASSPRGVSSNSPLHF. CDR3 nucleotide sequence: TGTGCCAGCAGTCCCCGGGGGGTCTCGAGTAATTCACCCCTCCACTTT. This sequence joins TRBV2 and TRBJ1-6, with D tentatively TRBD1 (5 bases). Per the germline V gene, CDR1 is SNHLY and CDR2 is FYNNEI. The CDR3 covers 16 residues. Deletions cut 5 bases from V and 6 bases from J, with 17 bases between. The full variable domain, rest sourced from reference TRBV2 and TRBJ1-6, is EPEVTQTPSHQVTQMGQEVILRCVPISNHLYFYWYRQILGQKVEFLVSFYNNEISEKSEIFDDQFSVERPDGSNFTLKIRSTKLEDSAMYFCASSPRGVSSNSPLHFGNGTRLTVT.

This sequence joins TRBV12-2 and TRBJ2-7; the tabulated D call, TRBD1, remains unverified against the DNA. TRBV12-2 is a pseudogene segment. This CDR3 has 13 amino acids. The CDR3 coding sequence is TGTGCAAGTCGCTTACCCAGGACAGTCGAGCAGTACTTC. It codes for CASRLPRTVEQYF.

This chain connects TRBV5-6 to TRBJ1-4, with D possibly matching TRBD1 (6 bases). The V end lost 4 bases, the J end lost 0 bases, and 10 bases lay between the germline ends. The CDR3 runs 15 residues. CDR1 is SGHDT, CDR2 YYEEEE, per germline. CDR3 nucleotide sequence: TGTGCCAGCAGCAAGCAGGGGCCAACTAATGAAAAACTGTTTTTT. Translated, it gives CASSKQGPTNEKLFF.